These 29 T cell receptor beta chains originate from one sample sequenced in a study of blood T cell repertoires in COVID-19. Data came from immunoSEQ multiplex PCR; TCRdb stores just in-frame clones and leaves some out. Altogether 390,000 or so clones are present, approximately 87% being singletons, with the ten largest covering about 10%. Material for sequencing was peripheral blood. These receptors all stem from a woman in her twenties or thirties with COVID-19, enrolled during active disease.

The chain employs TRBV5-1 and TRBJ2-7; 7 bases fit TRBD2. The V gene's germline CDR1 is SGHRS and CDR2 YFSETQ. V was pared by 0 bases and J by 2 bases, with 2 bases of the junction left unmatched. This CDR3 is built from 14 residues. Here the CDR3 reads CASSLVLAAYEQYF. The CDR3 DNA is TGCGCCAGCAGCTTGGTTCTAGCGGCCTACGAGCAGTACTTC.

The gene calls are TRBV28 and TRBJ2-2; a possible D gene is TRBD2 (6 bases). The V gene lost 2 bases and the J gene lost 5 bases, with 12 bases spanning the gap. The CDR3 has 15 residues. In germline, CDR1 is MDHEN, CDR2 SYDVKM. CDR3 DNA sequence: TGTGCCAGCAGTTTACCCCGCGGGGTGACCGGGGAGCTGTTTTTT. It translates to CASSLPRGVTGELFF.

This clone was observed at least ten times. The chain recombines TRBV7-2 with TRBJ1-3; D is unclear. V lost 5 bases and J 6 bases, leaving 14 bases between the germline ends. The CDR3 runs to 14 residues. The germline V gene has CDR1 SGHTA and CDR2 FQGNSA. This CDR3 is CASSRGPDSNTIYF. The CDR3 DNA reads TGTGCCAGCAGCCGCGGACCGGACTCAAACACCATATATTTT.

This chain connects TRBV6-5 to TRBJ2-1; 7 bases are a match to TRBD1. Germline assignment: CDR1 MNHEY and CDR2 SVGAGI. The V gene end was trimmed by 6 bases and the J gene end by 5 bases; junction bases not matched to a gene: 4. This CDR3 contains 13 residues. The chain's CDR3 is CASRRGPDNEQFF. CDR3 DNA: TGTGCCAGCAGGAGGGGGCCGGACAATGAGCAGTTCTTC.

The chain uses TRBV19 and TRBJ1-1; D gene uncertain. CDR1 LNHDA and CDR2 SQIVND come from the germline V gene (reference sequence). V lost 3 bases to trimming and J lost 0 bases, with 8 bases between them. This CDR3 comprises 14 residues. Written as DNA, the CDR3 is TGTGCCAGTAGTATTGCAGACATGAACACTGAAGCTTTCTTT. Amino acids: CASSIADMNTEAFF.

This chain joins TRBV11-2 and TRBJ2-7, with TRBD2 identical over 8 bases. After removal of 8 bases from V and 3 bases from J, the junction contained 9 bases not matched to a gene. This CDR3 contains 14 residues. Per germline, CDR1 SGHAT and CDR2 FQNNGV. The CDR3 loop is CASAPRAGGYEQYF. In DNA, the CDR3 is TGTGCCAGCGCTCCTAGGGCGGGGGGCTACGAGCAGTACTTC.

V and J are TRBV19 and TRBJ1-4; 11 bases are shared with TRBD1. Germline CDR1 reads LNHDA; CDR2 reads SQIVND (reference sequence). With V trimmed by 5 bases and J by 5 bases, 10 bases remained unmatched. This CDR3 is 17 amino acids long. The chain's CDR3 is CASSPIGQGAQNEKLFF. CDR3 DNA: TGTGCCAGTAGTCCTATTGGACAGGGGGCACAAAATGAAAAACTGTTTTTT.

The V and J genes are TRBV19 and TRBJ2-2; TRBD2 matches 12 bases. Looked up from germline, CDR1 is LNHDA and CDR2 is SQIVND (reference sequence). The CDR3 runs 17 residues. The J segment lost 5 bases and the V segment lost 4 bases, leaving 8 bases of the junction unmatched. CDR3 in DNA: TGTGCCAGTAGTAAGCTAGCGGGAGGGCCGGGGACCGGGGAGCTGTTTTTT. It encodes CASSKLAGGPGTGELFF.

The DNA for the CDR3 is TGTGCCAGCAGCCCCCAGAACTATGGCTACACCTTC. This translates into CASSPQNYGYTF. The V gene is TRBV11-2, the J gene TRBJ1-2; no firm D call. Trimming left V 5 bases short and J 2 bases short, with 6 bases between. Germline CDR1 and CDR2: SGHAT and FQNNGV. The CDR3 totals 12 residues.

The gene calls are TRBV5-1 and TRBJ2-1, with TRBD2 identical over 7 bases. CDR3 length: 16 residues. The junction had 9 bases not matched to a gene; V was cut back by 6 bases and J by 0 bases. CDR1 is SGHRS and CDR2 is YFSETQ in the germline V gene. CDR3 nucleotide sequence: TGCGCCAGCATCCTGCCGGGGGGAAGCTCCTACAATGAGCAGTTCTTC. It specifies CASILPGGSSYNEQFF.

The chain employs TRBV27 and TRBJ2-1, with D perhaps matching TRBD1 (6 bases). The CDR3 loop spans 14 amino acids. The ends were cut back, 2 bases at V and 4 bases at J, with 9 bases in the middle. CDR1 and CDR2 (germline): MNHEY, SMNVEV (reference sequence). This chain's CDR3 is CASSLLGQYNEQFF. The CDR3 bases are TGTGCCAGCAGTTTACTAGGACAGTACAATGAGCAGTTCTTC.

This rearrangement joins TRBV19 to TRBJ2-2; the match to TRBD2 covers 7 bases. CDR3 size: 20 residues. The germline V gene encodes CDR1 LNHDA and CDR2 SQIVND (reference sequence). The V and J ends lost 1 base and 0 bases, in that order; junction bases with no gene match: 14. The CDR3 here is CASSIAAGAGPDANTGELFF. CDR3 nucleotide sequence: TGTGCCAGTAGTATAGCCGCGGGAGCGGGCCCAGACGCGAACACCGGGGAGCTGTTTTTT.

The rearrangement joins TRBV6-5 to TRBJ2-5; 9 bases align to TRBD2. CDR1 is MNHEY, CDR2 SVGAGI, per germline. The V gene end was trimmed by 9 bases and the J gene end by 4 bases; junction bases not matched to a gene: 12. The CDR3 has 15 residues. CDR3 sequence (DNA): TGTGCCAGTTCGCGCGGGCGCGGGAGGGCAGAGACCCAGTACTTC. Protein product: CASSRGRGRAETQYF.

The CDR3, as DNA: TGTGCCAGCAGTGCCAGGGGGGAGCCTCTAAGGGGCTACACCTTC. Translation: CASSARGEPLRGYTF. The V call is TRBV27, the J call TRBJ1-2; 7 bases map to TRBD1. V lost 5 bases, J lost 8 bases, and 14 bases stayed unmatched. Per germline, CDR1 MNHEY and CDR2 SMNVEV (reference sequence). CDR3 length: 15 amino acids.

The rearrangement joins TRBV19 to TRBJ1-2; tentatively, D is TRBD1 (5 bases). This CDR3 spans 13 amino acids. CDR1 and CDR2 (germline): LNHDA, SQIVND (reference sequence). V was trimmed by 7 bases and J by 4 bases, leaving 13 bases between them. CDR3 region: CASKEGLVYGYTF. Here the CDR3 DNA reads TGTGCCAGTAAGGAGGGGCTTGTCTATGGCTACACCTTC.

The chain links TRBV4-1 to TRBJ2-3; D not certain. Trimming removed 0 bases at V and 5 bases at J, with 6 bases between. This CDR3 has 13 amino acids. CDR1 MGHRA and CDR2 YSYEKL come from the germline V gene. CDR3 bases: TGCGCCAGCAGCCAAGACCCCGGAGATACGCAGTATTTT. This gives the protein CASSQDPGDTQYF.

The chain uses TRBV3-1 (or the pseudogene TRBV3-2) and TRBJ2-7; TRBD2 aligns across 13 bases. CDR3 length: 14 residues. V shed 6 bases and J 6 bases; nucleotides not matched to a gene: 5. CDR1 is LGHDT and CDR2 is YNNKEL in the germline V gene (reference sequence). CDR3 bases: TGTGCCAGCAGTCCGGGACTAGCGGGGCCCGAGCAGTACTTC. As protein: CASSPGLAGPEQYF.

The chain recombines TRBV20-1 with TRBJ2-7; D not resolved. CDR1 is DFQATT and CDR2 is SNEGSKA in the germline V gene (reference sequence). The CDR3 contains 11 residues. V was pared by 6 bases and J by 2 bases, with 8 bases between. The CDR3 DNA reads TGCAGTGCGCGACAACCCTACGAGCAGTACTTC. Translation: CSARQPYEQYF.

The chain couples TRBV6-4 to TRBJ2-7; 8 positions match TRBD2. The CDR3 is 17 amino acids. J lost 8 bases, V lost 2 bases, and 17 bases had no gene match. Germline CDR1 is MRHNA and CDR2 is SNTAGT. The CDR3 DNA follows: TGTGCCAGCAGTGACCCAACCAAGTCGACTAGCGCTAGTAAGCAGTACTTC. Its translation: CASSDPTKSTSASKQYF.

The V gene is TRBV7-9, the J gene TRBJ1-6, with 7 bases fitting TRBD1. The trim removed 4 bases at V and 10 bases at J, leaving 1 base unmatched. The CDR3 contains 12 residues. Germline V lookup: CDR1 SEHNR, CDR2 FQNEAQ (reference sequence). The CDR3 DNA is TGTGCCAGCAGCTCAGGGGGATCACCCCTCCACTTT. This translates into CASSSGGSPLHF.

The gene calls are TRBV24-1 and TRBJ2-3; TRBD1 aligns across 8 bases. J lost 4 bases, V lost 4 bases, and 6 bases had no gene match. Looked up from germline, CDR1 is KGHDR and CDR2 is SFDVKD. This CDR3 is 15 amino acids long. DNA for the CDR3: TGTGCCACCAGTGACCCGACAGGGGAAGCAGATACGCAGTATTTT. This encodes CATSDPTGEADTQYF.

J is TRBJ2-3 and V is TRBV6-2 or TRBV6-3, with TRBD1 as a possible D gene (5 bases). With 2 bases removed from V and 6 bases from J, the gap between germline ends came to 15 bases. This CDR3 is built from 15 residues. Germline CDR1 and CDR2: MNHEY and SVGEGT. CDR3 in amino acids: CASSYIQGPGDTQYF. DNA of the CDR3: TGTGCCAGCAGTTACATCCAGGGCCCTGGCGATACGCAGTATTTT.

V usage is TRBV5-4 and J usage is TRBJ2-5; 7 nucleotides agree with TRBD1. The germline V gene encodes CDR1 SGHNT and CDR2 YYREEE (reference sequence). This CDR3 spans 15 amino acids. After removal of 3 bases from V and 5 bases from J, the junction contained 10 bases not matched to a gene. This CDR3 is CASSSRQGMMETQYF. The CDR3 DNA reads TGTGCCAGCAGCTCCCGACAGGGTATGATGGAGACCCAGTACTTC. Filled out from reference TRBV5-4 and TRBJ2-5, the complete variable domain reads ETGVTQSPTHLIKTRGQQVTLRCSSQSGHNTVSWYQQALGQGPQFIFQYYREEENGRGNFPPRFSGLQFPNYSSELNVNALELDDSALYLCASSSRQGMMETQYFGPGTRLLVL.

The chain joins TRBV28 to TRBJ2-7, with 7 bases that match TRBD2. There are 16 residues in the CDR3. The V segment lost 6 bases and the J segment 3 bases; nucleotides outside the gene matches: 14. Germline CDR1 MDHEN, CDR2 SYDVKM. CDR3 sequence (DNA): TGTGCCAGCAGCCTCTCTTCAGCGGGGTCATTCTACGAGCAGTACTTC. Protein: CASSLSSAGSFYEQYF. Using reference TRBV28 and TRBJ2-7 for the parts outside the CDR3, the full variable domain is DVKVTQSSRYLVKRTGEKVFLECVQDMDHENMFWYRQDPGLGLRLIYFSYDVKMKEKGDIPEGYSVSREKKERFSLILESASTNQTSMYLCASSLSSAGSFYEQYFGPGTRLTVT.

The V gene is TRBV15, the J gene TRBJ2-3, with 13 bases that match TRBD2. CDR1 is LNHNV and CDR2 is YYDKDF in the germline V gene (reference sequence). Trimming cost V 4 bases and J 9 bases; bases outside gene matches: 7. The CDR3 length is 15 residues. CDR3 coding DNA: TGTGCCACCAGCACGTACCTACTAGCGGGAGGGACGCAGTATTTT. It codes for CATSTYLLAGGTQYF.

The chain employs TRBV10-3 and TRBJ2-2, with D maybe TRBD2 (6 bases). The CDR3 contains 14 residues. V was clipped by 7 bases and J by 3 bases, with 12 bases between them. The germline CDR1 and CDR2 sequences are ENHRY and SYGVKD. The CDR3 bases are TGTGCCATCAACGGGCGGAGGGACACCGGGGAGCTGTTTTTT. It translates to CAINGRRDTGELFF.

The chain uses TRBV6-4 and TRBJ2-7; D may be TRBD2 (6 bases). Trimming cost V 3 bases and J 5 bases, with 20 bases left between them. This CDR3 region has 16 residues. Germline values: CDR1 MRHNA, CDR2 SNTAGT. The CDR3 loop is CASSERLVSLIDEQYF. DNA of the CDR3: TGTGCCAGCAGTGAACGACTAGTGAGCCTAATCGACGAGCAGTACTTC.

The chain links TRBV27 to TRBJ1-1; D unclear. The CDR3 is 13 amino acids. Germline assignment: CDR1 MNHEY and CDR2 SMNVEV (reference sequence). Trimming took 0 bases from V and 6 from J, leaving 8 bases between them. DNA of the CDR3: TGTGCCAGCAGTTTATCTGGGCCCCCTGAAGCTTTCTTT. Translated: CASSLSGPPEAFF.

V usage is TRBV6-6 and J usage is TRBJ2-6; a possible D gene is TRBD1 (6 bases). V lost 6 bases, J lost 4 bases, and 13 bases lay in between. Per germline, CDR1 MNHNY and CDR2 SVGAGI (reference sequence). This CDR3 is 15 amino acids long. CDR3 nucleotides: TGTGCCAGCAGGCACAGGGTTGACGGGGCCAACGTCCTGACTTTC. This encodes CASRHRVDGANVLTF.